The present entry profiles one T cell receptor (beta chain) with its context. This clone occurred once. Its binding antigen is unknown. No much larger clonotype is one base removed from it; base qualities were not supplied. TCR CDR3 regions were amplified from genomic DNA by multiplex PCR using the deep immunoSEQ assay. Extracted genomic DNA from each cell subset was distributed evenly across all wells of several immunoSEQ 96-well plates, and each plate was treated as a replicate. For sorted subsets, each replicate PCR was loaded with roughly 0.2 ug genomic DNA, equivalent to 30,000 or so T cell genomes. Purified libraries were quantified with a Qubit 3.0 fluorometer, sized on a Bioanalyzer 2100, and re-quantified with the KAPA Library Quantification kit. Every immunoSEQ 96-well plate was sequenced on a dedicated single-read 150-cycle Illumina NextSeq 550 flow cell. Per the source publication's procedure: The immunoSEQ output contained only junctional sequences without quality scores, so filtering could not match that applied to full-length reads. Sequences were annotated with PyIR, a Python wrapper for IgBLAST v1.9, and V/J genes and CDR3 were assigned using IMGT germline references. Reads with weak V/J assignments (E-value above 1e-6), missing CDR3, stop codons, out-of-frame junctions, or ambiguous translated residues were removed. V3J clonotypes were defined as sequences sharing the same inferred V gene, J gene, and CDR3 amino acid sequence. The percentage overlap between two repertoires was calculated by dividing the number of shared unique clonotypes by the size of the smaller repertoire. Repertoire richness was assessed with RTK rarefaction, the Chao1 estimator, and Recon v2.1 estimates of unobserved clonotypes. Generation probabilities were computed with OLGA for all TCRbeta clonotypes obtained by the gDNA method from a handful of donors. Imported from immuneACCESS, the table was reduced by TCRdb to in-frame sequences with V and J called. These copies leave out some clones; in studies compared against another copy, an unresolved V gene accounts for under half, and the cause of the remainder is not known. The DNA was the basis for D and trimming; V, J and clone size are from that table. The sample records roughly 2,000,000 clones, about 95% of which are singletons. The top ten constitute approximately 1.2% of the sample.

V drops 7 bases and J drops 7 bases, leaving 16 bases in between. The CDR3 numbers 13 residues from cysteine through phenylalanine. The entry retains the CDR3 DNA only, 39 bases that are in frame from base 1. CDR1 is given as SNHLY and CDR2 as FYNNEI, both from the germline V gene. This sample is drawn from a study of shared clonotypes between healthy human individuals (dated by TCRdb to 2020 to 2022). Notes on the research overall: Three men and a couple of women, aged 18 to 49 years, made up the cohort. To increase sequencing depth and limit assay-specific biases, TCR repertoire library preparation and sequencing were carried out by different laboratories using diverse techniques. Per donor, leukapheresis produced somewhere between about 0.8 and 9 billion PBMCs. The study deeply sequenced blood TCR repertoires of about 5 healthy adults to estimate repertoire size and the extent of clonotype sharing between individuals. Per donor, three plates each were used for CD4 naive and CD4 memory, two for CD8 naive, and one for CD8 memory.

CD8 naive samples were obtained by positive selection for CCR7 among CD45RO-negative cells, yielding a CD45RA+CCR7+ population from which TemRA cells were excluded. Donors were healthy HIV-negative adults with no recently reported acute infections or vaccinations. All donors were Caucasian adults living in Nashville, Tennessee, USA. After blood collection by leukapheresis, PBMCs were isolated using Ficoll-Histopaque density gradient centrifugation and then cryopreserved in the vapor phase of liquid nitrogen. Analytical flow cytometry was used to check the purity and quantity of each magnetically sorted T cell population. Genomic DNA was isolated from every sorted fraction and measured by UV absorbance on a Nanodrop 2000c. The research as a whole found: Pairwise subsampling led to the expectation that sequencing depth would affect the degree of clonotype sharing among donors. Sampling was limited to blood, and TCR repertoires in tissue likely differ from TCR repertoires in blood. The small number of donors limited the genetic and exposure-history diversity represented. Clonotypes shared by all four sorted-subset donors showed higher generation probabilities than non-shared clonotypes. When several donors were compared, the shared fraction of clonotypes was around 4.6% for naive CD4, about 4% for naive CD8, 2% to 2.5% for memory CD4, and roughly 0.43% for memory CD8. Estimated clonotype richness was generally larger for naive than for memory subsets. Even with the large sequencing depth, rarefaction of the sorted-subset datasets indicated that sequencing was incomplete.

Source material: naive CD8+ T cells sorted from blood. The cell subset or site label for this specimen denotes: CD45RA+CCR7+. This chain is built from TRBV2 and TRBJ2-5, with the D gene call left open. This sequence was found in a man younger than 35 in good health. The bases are TGTGCCAGCACAGAACGGACCTCGGGGACCCAGTACTTC. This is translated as CASTERTSGTQYF. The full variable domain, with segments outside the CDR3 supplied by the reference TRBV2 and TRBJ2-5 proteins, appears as EPEVTQTPSHQVTQMGQEVILRCVPISNHLYFYWYRQILGQKVEFLVSFYNNEISEKSEIFDDQFSVERPDGSNFTLKIRSTKLEDSAMYFCASTERTSGTQYFGPGTRLLVL.